This T cell receptor beta chain came from a study of prognosis after radiotherapy for stage I lung cancer. The study amplified the TCR beta CDR3 region from genomic DNA. This amplification was carried out by two rounds of multiplex PCR. The first PCR round targeted every TRBV and TRBJ gene with specific primers. Universal primers were used for second-round PCR. Via MiXCR, TCRdb re-called the multiplex PCR reads, giving one row per CDR3 protein. The sample lists approximately 15,000 distinct CDR3 sequences, around two fifths seen once, with about two fifths in the top ten. With respect to this clonotype: What it binds is unknown. A much larger clone differs by one base, so this may be a read error.

Prior chemotherapy, radiotherapy and other malignancies were absent; CT and PET/CT showed node-negative disease. Whole-study findings and limits: Reportedly, the usage of TRBV and TRBJ genes was not the same in patients with and without metastases.

The V gene's germline CDR1 is DFQATT and CDR2 SNEGSKA (reference sequence). The CDR3 sequence is 16 residues long. The V segment lost 6 bases and the J segment 1 base; nucleotides outside the gene matches: 9. Sequencing was performed on PBMCs, taken before or after stereotactic body radiation therapy (not recorded which). The V and J genes are TRBV20-1 and TRBJ1-4; 9 bases are a match to TRBD1. The TCR originated in a donor over 45 with non-small cell lung cancer. CDR3 amino acids: CSARGQGVGTNEKLFF. The CDR3 DNA reads as TGCAGTGCCAGGGGACAGGGAGTGGGAACTAATGAAAAACTGTTTTTT.